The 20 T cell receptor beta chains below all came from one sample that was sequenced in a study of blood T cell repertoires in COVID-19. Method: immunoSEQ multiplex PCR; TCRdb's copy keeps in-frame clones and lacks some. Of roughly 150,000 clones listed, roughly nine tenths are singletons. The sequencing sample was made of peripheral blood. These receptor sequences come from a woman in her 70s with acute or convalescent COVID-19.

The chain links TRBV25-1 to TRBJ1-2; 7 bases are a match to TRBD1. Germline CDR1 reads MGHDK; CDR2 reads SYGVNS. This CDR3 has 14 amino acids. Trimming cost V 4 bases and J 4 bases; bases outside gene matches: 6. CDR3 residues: CASSGPGQSYGYTF. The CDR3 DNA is TGTGCCAGCAGTGGTCCGGGACAGAGCTATGGCTACACCTTC.

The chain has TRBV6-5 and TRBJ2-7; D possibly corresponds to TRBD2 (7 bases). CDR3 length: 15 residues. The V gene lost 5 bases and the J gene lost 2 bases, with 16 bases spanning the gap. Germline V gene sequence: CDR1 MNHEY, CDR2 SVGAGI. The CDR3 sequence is CASSSLGEGAYEQYF. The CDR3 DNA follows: TGTGCCAGCAGTAGTTTAGGGGAGGGGGCCTACGAGCAGTACTTC.

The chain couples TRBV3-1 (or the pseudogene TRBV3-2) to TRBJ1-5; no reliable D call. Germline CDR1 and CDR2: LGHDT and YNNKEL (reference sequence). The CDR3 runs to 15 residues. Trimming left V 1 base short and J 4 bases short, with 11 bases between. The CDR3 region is CASSQGGPENQPQHF. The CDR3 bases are TGTGCCAGCAGCCAAGGTGGGCCAGAAAATCAGCCCCAGCATTTT.

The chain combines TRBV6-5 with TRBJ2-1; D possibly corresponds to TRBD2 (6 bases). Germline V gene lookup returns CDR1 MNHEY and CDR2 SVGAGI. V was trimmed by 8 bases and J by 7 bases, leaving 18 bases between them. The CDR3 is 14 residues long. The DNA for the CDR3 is TGTGCCAGCGGCGGGGAGACGTGGGAGAATGAGCAGTTCTTC. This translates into CASGGETWENEQFF.

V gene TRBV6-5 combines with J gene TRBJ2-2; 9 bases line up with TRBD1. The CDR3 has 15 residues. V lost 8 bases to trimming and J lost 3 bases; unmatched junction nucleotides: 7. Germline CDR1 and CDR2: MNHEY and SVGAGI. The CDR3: CASVRDRVYTGELFF. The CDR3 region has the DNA TGTGCCAGCGTCCGGGACAGGGTGTACACCGGGGAGCTGTTTTTT.

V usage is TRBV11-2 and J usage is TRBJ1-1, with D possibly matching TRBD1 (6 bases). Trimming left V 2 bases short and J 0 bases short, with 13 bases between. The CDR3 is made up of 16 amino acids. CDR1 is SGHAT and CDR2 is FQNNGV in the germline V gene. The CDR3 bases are TGTGCCAGCAGCTTACGGGGGGCAGGGATGAACACTGAAGCTTTCTTT. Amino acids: CASSLRGAGMNTEAFF.

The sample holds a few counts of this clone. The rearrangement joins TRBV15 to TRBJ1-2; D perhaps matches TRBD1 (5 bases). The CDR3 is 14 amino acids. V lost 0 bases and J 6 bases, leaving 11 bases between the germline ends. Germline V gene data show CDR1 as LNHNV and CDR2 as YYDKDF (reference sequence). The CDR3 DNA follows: TGTGCCACCAGCAGAGATTGGCCGGGGGATGGCTACACCTTC. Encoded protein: CATSRDWPGDGYTF.

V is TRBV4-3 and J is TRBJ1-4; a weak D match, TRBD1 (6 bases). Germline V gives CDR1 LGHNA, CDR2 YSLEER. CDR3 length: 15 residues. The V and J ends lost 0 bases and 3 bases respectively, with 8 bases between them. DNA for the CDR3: TGCGCCAGCAGCCAAGAGGGGGCACCTAATGAAAAACTGTTTTTT. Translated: CASSQEGAPNEKLFF.

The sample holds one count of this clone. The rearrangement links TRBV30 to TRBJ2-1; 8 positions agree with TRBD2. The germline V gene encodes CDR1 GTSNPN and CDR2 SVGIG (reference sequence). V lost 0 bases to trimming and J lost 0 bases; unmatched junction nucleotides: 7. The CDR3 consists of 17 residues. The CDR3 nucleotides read TGTGCCTGGAGTGTACTCTCTAGCGGGTTCTCCTACAATGAGCAGTTCTTC. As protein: CAWSVLSSGFSYNEQFF.

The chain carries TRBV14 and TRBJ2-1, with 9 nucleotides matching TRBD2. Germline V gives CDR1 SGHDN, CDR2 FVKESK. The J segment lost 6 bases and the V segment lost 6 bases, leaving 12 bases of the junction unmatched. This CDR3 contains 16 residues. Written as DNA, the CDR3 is TGTGCCAGCAGTAGGCATAGCGGGAGTGTTTTCAATGAGCAGTTCTTC. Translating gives CASSRHSGSVFNEQFF.

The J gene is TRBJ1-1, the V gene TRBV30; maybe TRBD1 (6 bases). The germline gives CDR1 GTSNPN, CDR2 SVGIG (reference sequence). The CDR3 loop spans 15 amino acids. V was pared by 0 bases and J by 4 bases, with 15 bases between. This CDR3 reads CAWSVLLARGTEAFF. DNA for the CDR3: TGTGCCTGGAGTGTACTTTTGGCCAGGGGCACTGAAGCTTTCTTT.

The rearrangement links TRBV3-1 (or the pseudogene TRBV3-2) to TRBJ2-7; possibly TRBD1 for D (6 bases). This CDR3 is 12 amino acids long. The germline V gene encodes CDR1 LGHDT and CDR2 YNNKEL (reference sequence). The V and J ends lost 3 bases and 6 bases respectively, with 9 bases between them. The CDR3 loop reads CASSHTGLEQYF. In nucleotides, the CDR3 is TGTGCCAGCAGCCACACAGGGCTCGAGCAGTACTTC.

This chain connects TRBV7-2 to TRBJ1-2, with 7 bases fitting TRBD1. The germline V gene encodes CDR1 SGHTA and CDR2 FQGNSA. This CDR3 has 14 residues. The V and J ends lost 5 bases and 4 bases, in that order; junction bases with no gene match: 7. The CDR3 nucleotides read TGTGCCAGCAGCGATCAGACAGGGAGCTATGGCTACACCTTC. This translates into CASSDQTGSYGYTF.

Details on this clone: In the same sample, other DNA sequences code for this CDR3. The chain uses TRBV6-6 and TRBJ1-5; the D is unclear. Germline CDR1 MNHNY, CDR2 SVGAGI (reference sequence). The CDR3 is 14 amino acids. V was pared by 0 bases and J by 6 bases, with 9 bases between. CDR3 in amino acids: CASSYSSGSQPQHF. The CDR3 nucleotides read TGTGCCAGCAGTTACTCGTCGGGGTCTCAGCCCCAGCATTTT.

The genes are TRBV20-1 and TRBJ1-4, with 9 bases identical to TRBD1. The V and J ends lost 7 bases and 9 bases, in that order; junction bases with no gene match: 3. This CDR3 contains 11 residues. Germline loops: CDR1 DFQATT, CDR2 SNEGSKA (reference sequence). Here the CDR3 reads CSVGQGKKLFF. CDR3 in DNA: TGCAGTGTCGGACAGGGGAAAAAACTGTTTTTT.

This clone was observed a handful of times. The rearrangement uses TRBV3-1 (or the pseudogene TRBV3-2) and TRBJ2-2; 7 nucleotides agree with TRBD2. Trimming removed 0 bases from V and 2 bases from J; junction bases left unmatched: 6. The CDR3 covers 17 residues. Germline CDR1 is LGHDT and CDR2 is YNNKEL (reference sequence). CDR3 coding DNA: TGTGCCAGCAGCCAAGATCGCGGGGGACCAAACACCGGGGAGCTGTTTTTT. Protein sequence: CASSQDRGGPNTGELFF.

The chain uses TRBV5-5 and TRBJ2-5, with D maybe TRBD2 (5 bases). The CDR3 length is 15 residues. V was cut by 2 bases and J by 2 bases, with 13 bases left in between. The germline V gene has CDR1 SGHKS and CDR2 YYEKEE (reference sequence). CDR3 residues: CASSFPLGEQETQYF. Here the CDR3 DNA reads TGTGCCAGCAGCTTCCCTTTGGGAGAACAAGAGACCCAGTACTTC.

As DNA, the CDR3 is TGTGCCAGCAGTGACCAGACAGGGGGGTACGGAGAGACCCAGTACTTC. Encoded protein: CASSDQTGGYGETQYF. This chain links TRBV6-1 with TRBJ2-5; 9 positions match TRBD1. V dropped 3 bases and J dropped 4; count of bases not matched to a gene: 9. This CDR3 is 16 amino acids long. Germline assignment: CDR1 MNHNS and CDR2 SASEGT.

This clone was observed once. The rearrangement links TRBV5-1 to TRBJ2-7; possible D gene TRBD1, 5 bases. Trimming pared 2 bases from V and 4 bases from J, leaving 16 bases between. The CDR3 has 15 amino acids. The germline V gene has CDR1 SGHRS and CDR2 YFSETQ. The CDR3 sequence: CASSLASGRGYEQYF. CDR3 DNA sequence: TGCGCCAGCAGCTTAGCGTCAGGGCGTGGGTACGAGCAGTACTTC.

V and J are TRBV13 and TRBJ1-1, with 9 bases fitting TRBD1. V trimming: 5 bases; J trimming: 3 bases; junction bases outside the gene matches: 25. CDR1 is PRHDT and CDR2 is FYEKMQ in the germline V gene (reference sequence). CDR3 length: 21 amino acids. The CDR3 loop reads CASSRKGRYGNRGRSDTEAFF. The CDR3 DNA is TGTGCCAGCAGCCGAAAGGGTCGGTATGGTAACAGGGGGCGCTCGGACACTGAAGCTTTCTTT.